This TCR beta chain appears in the sequencing data of a study of shared clonotypes between healthy human individuals. In the authors' workflow: Filtering differed for immunoSEQ, which gave only junction sequences without quality scores. The protocol was immunoSEQ multiplex PCR, while the TCRdb copy is restricted to in-frame clones and leaves out a portion. For V, J and clone size, that table is used; D and trimming come from the DNA. There are over 2,000,000 clones in the sample; roughly 95% occur only once, and about 1.6% lies in the top ten. In the case of this clone: What it binds is unknown.

Study findings and constraints: Though the depth was large, rarefaction showed that sorted-subset sequencing was incomplete. Shared across several donors were around 4.7% of the naive CD4 clonotypes.

Looked up from germline, CDR1 is SEHNR and CDR2 is FQNEAQ (reference sequence). The CDR3 extends over 14 amino acids. V was shortened by 2 bases and J by 6 bases, with 10 bases between the two germline ends. CD45RO negativity and positive selection for CCR7 defined naive CD8 cells, a population that excluded terminally differentiated effector memory CD45RA+ cells. All participating donors were Caucasian adults from Nashville, Tennessee. This rearrangement joins TRBV7-9 to TRBJ2-2; D is unresolved. This sequence was found in a man younger than 35 in good health. Some clones in this sample may be carry-over from other donors' samples. The sequenced sample was naive CD8+ T cells from PBMCs. The CDR3 sequence is CASSLFGRAGELFF. In nucleotides, the CDR3 is TGTGCCAGCAGCTTATTCGGTCGGGCCGGGGAGCTGTTTTTT.